This T cell receptor (beta chain) was profiled in a study of blood T cell repertoires in COVID-19. J lost 6 bases, V lost 2 bases, and 8 bases had no gene match. CDR1 is WNHNN and CDR2 is SYGVQD in the germline V gene (reference sequence). The length of the CDR3 is 16 residues. Clones were read by immunoSEQ multiplex PCR, and TCRdb kept only the in-frame ones, dropping some. The table includes 180,000 or so clones, 80% to 90% detected once. The receptor was derived from a man aged 50-60 years who had recovered from COVID-19. V gene TRBV10-1 combines with J gene TRBJ1-2; TRBD1 matches 11 bases. Material: PBMCs or T cells enriched from blood (not recorded which). The CDR3: CASSEMVGQGANGYTF. The CDR3 nucleotides read TGCGCCAGCAGTGAGATGGTAGGACAGGGGGCAAATGGCTACACCTTC.